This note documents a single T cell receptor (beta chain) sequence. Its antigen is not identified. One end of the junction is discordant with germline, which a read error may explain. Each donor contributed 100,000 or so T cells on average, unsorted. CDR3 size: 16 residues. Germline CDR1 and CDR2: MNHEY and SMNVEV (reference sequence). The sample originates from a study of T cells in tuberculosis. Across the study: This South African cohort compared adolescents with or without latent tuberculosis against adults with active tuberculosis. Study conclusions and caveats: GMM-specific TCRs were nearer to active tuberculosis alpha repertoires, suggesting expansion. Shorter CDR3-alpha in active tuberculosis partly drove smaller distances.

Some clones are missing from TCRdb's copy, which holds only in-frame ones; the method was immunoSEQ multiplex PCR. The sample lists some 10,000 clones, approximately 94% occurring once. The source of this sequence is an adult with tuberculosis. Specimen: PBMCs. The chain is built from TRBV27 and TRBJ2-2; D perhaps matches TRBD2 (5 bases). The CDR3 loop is CASSLNPPIEHRGAVF. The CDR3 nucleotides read TGTGCCAGCAGTTTAAACCCCCCTATCGAACACCGGGGAGCTGTTTTT.